The text below deals with one T cell receptor (beta chain). The sample is drawn from a study of blood T cell repertoires in COVID-19. In the study overall: The study drew acute and convalescent COVID-19 samples from the United States, Italy and Spain. T cells, B-cell-depleted T cells, or PBMCs supplied cDNA or gDNA.

Authors' methods: How many nucleated cells were present was estimated from reference gene primer amplification. Sequenced by immunoSEQ multiplex PCR; TCRdb stores in-frame clones only, minus some. Clonal size and the V and J genes are those of that table, whereas D and trimming came from the DNA. The data hold 150,000 to 200,000 clones, with roughly 77% observed a single time. The clonotype comes from an older man with active or convalescent COVID-19. Specimen: peripheral blood.

CDR3 bases: TGTGCCAGCAGTTTTCAAGGGGGCGGCACCGGGGAGCTGTTTTTT. It specifies CASSFQGGGTGELFF. This chain connects TRBV2 to TRBJ2-2; TRBD1 agrees at 7 bases. Per the germline V gene, CDR1 is SNHLY and CDR2 is FYNNEI. V trimming: 5 bases; J trimming: 4 bases; junction bases outside the gene matches: 7. The CDR3 contains 15 residues.